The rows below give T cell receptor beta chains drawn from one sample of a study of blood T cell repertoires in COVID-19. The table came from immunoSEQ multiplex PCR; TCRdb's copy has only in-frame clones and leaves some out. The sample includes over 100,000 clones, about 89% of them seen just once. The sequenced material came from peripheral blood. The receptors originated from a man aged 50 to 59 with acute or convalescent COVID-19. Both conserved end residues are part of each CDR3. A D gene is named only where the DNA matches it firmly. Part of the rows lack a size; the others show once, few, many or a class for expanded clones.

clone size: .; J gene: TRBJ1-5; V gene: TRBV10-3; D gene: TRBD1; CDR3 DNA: TGTGCCATCAGTGAAGGGTCGGGAACAGGGGCCCAGCCCCAGCATTTT; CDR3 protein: CAISEGSGTGAQPQHF
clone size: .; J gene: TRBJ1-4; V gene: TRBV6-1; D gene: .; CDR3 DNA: TGTGCCAGCAGTGAAGGGTGGGCGGGGGCAGATGAAAAACTGTTTTTT; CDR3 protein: CASSEGWAGADEKLFF
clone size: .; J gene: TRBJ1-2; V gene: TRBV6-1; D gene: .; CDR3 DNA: TGTGCCAGCAGTGAAGAAAGTGGGCACAACTATGGCTACACCTTC; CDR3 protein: CASSEESGHNYGYTF
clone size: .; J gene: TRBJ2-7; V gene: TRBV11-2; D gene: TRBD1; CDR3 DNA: TGTGCCAGCAGCCGGGACAGGGCCTACGAGCAGTACTTC; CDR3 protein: CASSRDRAYEQYF
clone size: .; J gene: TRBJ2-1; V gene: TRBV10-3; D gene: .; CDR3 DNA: TGTGCCATCAGTGAGGTACAGTTCAATGAGCAGTTCTTC; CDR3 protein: CAISEVQFNEQFF
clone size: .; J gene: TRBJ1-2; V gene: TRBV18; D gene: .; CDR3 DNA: TGTGCCAGCTCACGCCGGGGAGGCAGCAACTATGGCTACACCTTC; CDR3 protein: CASSRRGGSNYGYTF
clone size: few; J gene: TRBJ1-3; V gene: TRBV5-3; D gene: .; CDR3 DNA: TGTGCCGGCGGGGGCCGTGGAAACACCATATATTTT; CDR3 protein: CAGGGRGNTIYF
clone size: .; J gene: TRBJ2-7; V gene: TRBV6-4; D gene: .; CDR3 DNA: TGTGCCACCCCACAGGGAAAGACCTACGAGCAGTACTTC; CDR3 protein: CATPQGKTYEQYF
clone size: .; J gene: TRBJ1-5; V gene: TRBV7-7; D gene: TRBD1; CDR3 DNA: TGTGCCAGCAGCTTAATTGGTATGGACAGGGGATATAGCAATCAGCCCCAGCATTTT; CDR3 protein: CASSLIGMDRGYSNQPQHF
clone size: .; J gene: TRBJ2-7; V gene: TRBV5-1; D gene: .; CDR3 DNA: TGCGCCAGCAGCTTGAGTGCAGGCTTCCACGAGCAGTACTTC; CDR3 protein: CASSLSAGFHEQYF
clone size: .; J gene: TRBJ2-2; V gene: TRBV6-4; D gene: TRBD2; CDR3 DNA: TGTGCCAGCAGTGACTCATCGACTAGCCACACCGGGGAGCTGTTTTTT; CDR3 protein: CASSDSSTSHTGELFF
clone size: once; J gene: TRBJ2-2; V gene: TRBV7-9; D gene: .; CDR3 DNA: TGTGCCAGCAGCTTAACAAGGGGGAACACCGGGGAGCTGTTTTTT; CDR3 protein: CASSLTRGNTGELFF
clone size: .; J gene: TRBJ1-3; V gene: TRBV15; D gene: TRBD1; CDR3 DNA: TGTGCCACCAGCAGGAGGACAGGGGGCTCTGGAAACACCATATATTTT; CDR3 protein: CATSRRTGGSGNTIYF
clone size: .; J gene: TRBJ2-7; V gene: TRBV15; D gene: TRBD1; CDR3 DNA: TGTGCCACCAGCAGAGACCCGGGACAGGGGGCTAACGAGCAGTACTTC; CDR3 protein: CATSRDPGQGANEQYF
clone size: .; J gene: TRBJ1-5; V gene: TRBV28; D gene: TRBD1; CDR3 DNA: TGTGCCACGGGGACAGCATATAGCAATCAGCCCCAGCATTTT; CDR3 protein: CATGTAYSNQPQHF
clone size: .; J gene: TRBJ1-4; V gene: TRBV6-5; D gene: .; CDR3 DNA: TGTGCCACGACAGGTCCTAATGAAAAACTGTTTTTT; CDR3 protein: CATTGPNEKLFF
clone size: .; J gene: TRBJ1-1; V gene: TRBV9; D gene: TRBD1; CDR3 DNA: TGTGCCAGCAGCGTAGGGGGGACAGGGAACACTGAAGCTTTCTTT; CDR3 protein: CASSVGGTGNTEAFF